These 20 T cell receptor beta chains were sequenced from one sample in a study of blood T cell repertoires in COVID-19. Profiling relied on immunoSEQ multiplex PCR, and the TCRdb table lists in-frame clones only, not all of them. The sample yields over 300,000 clones, approximately 85% seen once. The sequenced sample consisted of peripheral blood. All receptors come from a human donor in a cohort sampled during active COVID-19.

Note on this clone: One end of the junction fails to match germline, which may point to a read error. V and J are TRBV5-1 and TRBJ2-3; D remains ambiguous. The CDR3 has 14 residues. The germline gives CDR1 SGHRS, CDR2 YFSETQ. The CDR3 nucleotides are TGCGCCAGCAGCTTGGGGTATCTCGAGGATACACAGTATTTT. This sequence encodes CASSLGYLEDTQYF.

The chain has TRBV9 and TRBJ1-1; D may be TRBD1 (5 bases). CDR1 SGDLS and CDR2 YYNGEE come from the germline V gene. The length of the CDR3 is 15 residues. Trimming shortened V by 0 bases and J by 3 bases, and 12 bases separated the two germline ends. CDR3 DNA sequence: TGTGCCAGCAGCGTAGAAGCCCAAGGGGACACTGAAGCTTTCTTT. This codes for CASSVEAQGDTEAFF.

This clone was detected only a few times. The chain has TRBV7-6 and TRBJ1-2, with D possibly TRBD1 on 5 matching bases. The ends were cut back, 2 bases at V and 6 bases at J, with 13 bases in the middle. This CDR3 contains 14 residues. Germline CDR1 reads SGHVS; CDR2 reads FNYEAQ. CDR3 nucleotide sequence: TGTGCCAGCAGCTTAAATGGACATGGGGATGGCTACACCTTC. It encodes CASSLNGHGDGYTF.

The chain combines TRBV24-1 with TRBJ1-2, with no clear D. Trimming removed 4 bases at V and 5 bases at J, with 13 bases between. CDR3 length equals 14 residues. Per germline, CDR1 KGHDR and CDR2 SFDVKD. CDR3 nucleotide sequence: TGTGCCACCAGTGAGGAGGGCATCGGGTATGGCTACACCTTC. Residues: CATSEEGIGYGYTF.

There are a few counts of this clone. The chain is built from TRBV10-3 and TRBJ1-2; D ambiguous. This CDR3 is built from 16 residues. Trimming shortened V by 5 bases and J by 1 base, and 17 bases separated the two germline ends. Germline CDR1 ENHRY, CDR2 SYGVKD. In DNA, the CDR3 is TGTGCCATCAGTAGCACCGAGGGTAGAGATAACTATGGCTACACCTTC. Translation gives CAISSTEGRDNYGYTF.

J is TRBJ1-1 and V is TRBV7-6, with 7 bases fitting TRBD1. Germline V gives CDR1 SGHVS, CDR2 FNYEAQ. This CDR3 is 15 amino acids long. V was clipped by 5 bases and J by 0 bases; unmatched bases: 6. The CDR3 region is CASSPKQGLNTEAFF. CDR3 DNA sequence: TGTGCCAGCAGCCCAAAACAGGGGTTGAACACTGAAGCTTTCTTT.

On this clone itself: The same CDR3 is also encoded by other DNA sequences in this sample. The chain is built from TRBV6-5 and TRBJ2-7; 10 nucleotides line up with TRBD1. J lost 3 bases, V lost 2 bases, and 1 base had no gene match. The CDR3 contains 14 residues. Germline lookup yields CDR1 MNHEY and CDR2 SVGAGI. The CDR3 spells CASSYRDRGYEQYF. The CDR3 DNA is TGTGCCAGCAGTTACCGGGACAGGGGCTACGAGCAGTACTTC.

The J gene is TRBJ2-7, the V gene TRBV19, with TRBD1 identical over 7 bases. Germline CDR1 and CDR2: LNHDA and SQIVND (reference sequence). This CDR3 spans 14 amino acids. Losses at the gene ends were 6 bases for V and 5 bases for J; bases not matched to a gene: 10. The CDR3 loop reads CASRQTGLGDEQYF. The CDR3 coding sequence is TGTGCCAGTAGACAGACAGGGCTGGGCGACGAGCAGTACTTC.

The chain couples TRBV4-1 to TRBJ2-3; D gene unclear. The germline V and J ends were trimmed by 1 base and 4 bases, with 12 bases remaining between them. The CDR3 extends over 15 amino acids. Per the germline V gene, CDR1 is MGHRA and CDR2 is YSYEKL. The CDR3 loop is CASSQVGREADTQYF. DNA of the CDR3: TGCGCCAGCAGCCAAGTAGGTAGAGAGGCAGATACGCAGTATTTT.

The chain joins TRBV29-1 to TRBJ1-4; D is undetermined. CDR1 and CDR2 from the germline V gene are SQVTM and ANQGSEA. The CDR3 has 8 amino acids. CDR3 nucleotide sequence: TGCAGAGAAGGAGTGCTGTTTTTT. It codes for CREGVLFF.

CDR3 region: CASSHRDFTANSPLHF. The CDR3, as DNA: TGTGCCAGCAGCCACCGGGACTTCACGGCTAATTCACCCCTCCACTTT. The genes are TRBV7-8 and TRBJ1-6; possibly TRBD1 for D (5 bases). The germline gives CDR1 SGHVS, CDR2 FQNEAQ. The CDR3 is 16 residues long. V lost 5 bases, J lost 6 bases, and 17 bases lay in between. Looking up the rest from reference TRBV7-8 and TRBJ1-6 gives the full variable domain: GAGVSQSPRYKVAKRGQDVALRCDPISGHVSLFWYQQALGQGPEFLTYFQNEAQLDKSGLPSDRFFAERPEGSVSTLKIQRTQQEDSAVYLCASSHRDFTANSPLHFGNGTRLTVT.

The table lists this clone with a count of one. The chain joins TRBV5-1 to TRBJ2-7; 10 bases map to TRBD2. Losses at the gene ends were 2 bases for V and 2 bases for J; bases not matched to a gene: 7. Germline CDR1 reads SGHRS; CDR2 reads YFSETQ. This CDR3 is built from 16 residues. As DNA, the CDR3 is TGCGCCAGCAGCTTACCCCAGCGGGGGGGCACCTACGAGCAGTACTTC. Its protein product is CASSLPQRGGTYEQYF.

This clone has a handful of counts. This rearrangement joins TRBV4-2 to TRBJ2-7, with D perhaps matching TRBD2 (5 bases). Deletions cut 2 bases from V and 0 bases from J, with 11 bases between. The CDR3 totals 15 residues. Germline lookup yields CDR1 LGHNA and CDR2 YNFKEQ. The CDR3 protein is CASSQMSGSSYEQYF. The CDR3 DNA sequence: TGTGCCAGCAGCCAAATGAGTGGGAGCTCCTACGAGCAGTACTTC.

This rearrangement joins TRBV20-1 to TRBJ2-1; no firm D call. In germline, CDR1 is DFQATT, CDR2 SNEGSKA (reference sequence). V was pared by 3 bases and J by 8 bases, with 17 bases between. The CDR3 length is 14 residues. The CDR3 coding sequence is TGCAGTGCTAGTTTGCCCATCCGGTCCGATGAGCAGTTCTTC. Translating gives CSASLPIRSDEQFF.

This clone was observed a single time. The chain employs TRBV3-1 (or the pseudogene TRBV3-2) and TRBJ2-7; 9 positions agree with TRBD1. V lost 4 bases to trimming and J lost 3 bases; unmatched junction nucleotides: 10. The CDR3 runs to 16 residues. The germline CDR1 and CDR2 sequences are LGHDT and YNNKEL (reference sequence). This CDR3 reads CASSRKQGARCYEQYF. CDR3 DNA sequence: TGTGCCAGCAGCCGGAAACAGGGGGCGCGCTGCTACGAGCAGTACTTC.

The chain uses TRBV24-1 and TRBJ2-5; 8 bases match TRBD2. Looked up from germline, CDR1 is KGHDR and CDR2 is SFDVKD. This CDR3 is 15 amino acids long. Germline trimming cut 2 bases from V and 1 base from J; bases unmatched to any gene: 2. The CDR3 DNA reads as TGTGCCACCAGTGATTCCGCGGGGGGCCAAGAGACCCAGTACTTC. Translation: CATSDSAGGQETQYF.

V gene TRBV5-6 combines with J gene TRBJ1-4; weak D call: TRBD1 (6 bases). The CDR3 runs to 14 residues. The germline V gene encodes CDR1 SGHDT and CDR2 YYEEEE. Trimming left V 9 bases short and J 2 bases short, with 14 bases between. The CDR3 is CATANRDTNEKLFF. In DNA, the CDR3 is TGTGCCACTGCAAACAGGGACACTAATGAAAAACTGTTTTTT.

The V gene is TRBV27, the J gene TRBJ1-4; 7 positions agree with TRBD1. The junction had 4 bases not matched to a gene; V was cut back by 2 bases and J by 1 base. Germline V gene data show CDR1 as MNHEY and CDR2 as SMNVEV (reference sequence). The CDR3 has 16 amino acids. In DNA form, the CDR3 reads TGTGCCAGCAGTTTAGCCCACAGGGGAACTAATGAAAAACTGTTTTTT. This sequence encodes CASSLAHRGTNEKLFF.

The chain combines TRBV12-3 or TRBV12-4 with TRBJ2-3; possible D gene TRBD2, 5 bases. The CDR3 loop spans 12 amino acids. V dropped 6 bases and J dropped 3 bases, with 7 bases sitting between them. The CDR3: CASRERTDTQYF. The CDR3, as DNA: TGTGCCAGCAGGGAGCGGACAGATACGCAGTATTTT.

This clone appeared a single time. The rearrangement links TRBV3-1 (or the pseudogene TRBV3-2) to TRBJ1-6; D ambiguous. Germline-derived CDR1 and CDR2 are LGHDT and YNNKEL (reference sequence). The CDR3 consists of 13 residues. The V end lost 0 bases, the J end lost 14 bases, and 11 bases lay between the germline ends. The DNA of the CDR3 is TGTGCCAGCAGCCAAGACGGCCGTCGGGCCCTCCACTTT. Amino acids: CASSQDGRRALHF.